Sequencing of this T cell receptor beta chain was carried out in a study of OX40 agonist ivuxolimab in advanced cancers. Some clones are missing from TCRdb's copy, which holds only in-frame ones; the method was immunoSEQ multiplex PCR. The table includes approximately 63,000 clones, around 91% detected once. The junction had 6 bases not matched to a gene; V was cut back by 0 bases and J by 0 bases. The CDR3 has 16 amino acids. Germline loops: CDR1 GTSNPN, CDR2 SVGIG (reference sequence). V and J are TRBV30 and TRBJ1-1, with 8 bases aligning to TRBD1. The sequencing used CD4+ or CD8+ T cells sorted from blood, collected in a trial of the OX40 agonist ivuxolimab. The receptor was derived from an adult with an advanced solid tumor such as melanoma, head and neck, liver or kidney cancer. For the CDR3, the DNA is TGTGCCTGGAGTGTACGACAGGGGAAAGTGAACACTGAAGCTTTCTTT. Translating it yields CAWSVRQGKVNTEAFF.